These 3 T cell receptor beta chains came from one sample sequenced in a study of regulatory T cells in long-lasting Graves disease. Regarding time point: newly diagnosed GD, antithyroid drugs for less than 3 months. Making the TCR library involved RNA that had been extracted from PBMCs. HTBI primers from iRepertoire and Arm-PCR of CDR3 regions yielded the TCR beta libraries. TCRdb used MiXCR to reprocess the multiplex PCR reads, holding one entry per CDR3 protein. The sample yields 400,000 to 500,000 distinct CDR3 sequences, around 17% seen once. This sample also belongs to another study, concerning T cells in Graves' hyperthyroidism and ophthalmopathy.

Here the sequenced sample was peripheral blood mononuclear cells (PBMCs), taken at new diagnosis, from a patient treated with antithyroid drugs. The source is a woman aged 18-35 years with Graves disease.

This clonotype was seen repeatedly, ten times or more. V and J are TRBV20-1 and TRBJ2-3, with a weak D call TRBD2 (5 bases). The end of the DNA is better explained by TRBJ2-5, so the J call may be wrong. This CDR3 region has 14 residues. The germline CDR1 and CDR2 sequences are DFQATT and SNEGSKA (reference sequence). The CDR3 coding sequence is TGCAGTGTTCTCTTACAGACGGGATTTGGGACCCAGTACTTC. Amino acids: CSVLLQTGFGTQYF.

A few counts support this clonotype. The chain uses TRBV24-1 and TRBJ2-3; D is uncertain. Germline V gives CDR1 KGHDR, CDR2 SFDVKD. Trimming took 1 base from V and 0 from J, leaving 4 bases between them. This CDR3 is 14 amino acids long. CDR3 nucleotide sequence: TGTGCCACCAGTGATTTCACCAGCACAGATACGCAGTATTTT. Protein sequence: CATSDFTSTDTQYF.

The chain carries TRBV6-1 and TRBJ2-7; TRBD1 matches 10 bases. V was pared by 8 bases and J by 2 bases, with 0 bases of the junction left unmatched. CDR1 is MNHNS, CDR2 SASEGT, per germline. CDR3 size: 12 residues. CDR3 DNA: TGTGCCAGCGGGACAGGGGCCTACGAGCAGTACTTC. Protein product: CASGTGAYEQYF.